The 25 T cell receptor beta chains below come from one sample, sequenced in a study of T cell responses to AZD1222 COVID-19 vaccine. Sequencing used immunoSEQ multiplex PCR; TCRdb keeps in-frame clones, though not all of them. Of 120,000 to 150,000 clones in the sample, 85% to 95% were seen once. Sequencing was performed on peripheral blood, taken on day 0 of MenACWY control vaccination. These receptors all stem from an adult in good health.

V is TRBV6-5 and J is TRBJ2-1; 7 nucleotides line up with TRBD2. The CDR3 runs to 14 residues. The ends lost 10 bases at V and 3 bases at J; junction bases unmatched: 9. CDR1 and CDR2 (germline): MNHEY, SVGAGI. The CDR3: CAIRKAGDYNEQFF. CDR3 coding DNA: TGTGCCATCCGGAAGGCGGGGGACTACAATGAGCAGTTCTTC.

The rearrangement links TRBV6-5 to TRBJ1-6; D is ambiguous. The germline CDR1 and CDR2 sequences are MNHEY and SVGAGI. Between the trimmed V and J ends, which lost 5 bases and 6 bases, there was a span of 5 bases. CDR3 size: 12 residues. Here the CDR3 DNA reads TGTGCCAGCAGTAACCCTAATTCACCCCTCCACTTT. Translated, it gives CASSNPNSPLHF.

On this clone: Other nucleotide sequences in the sample specify the same CDR3. The chain employs TRBV9 and TRBJ1-3, with D perhaps matching TRBD1 (5 bases). Germline CDR1 reads SGDLS; CDR2 reads YYNGEE. V was pared by 0 bases and J by 0 bases, with 7 bases between. The CDR3 loop spans 15 amino acids. Here the CDR3 reads CASSVEGTSGNTIYF. The CDR3 DNA reads TGTGCCAGCAGCGTAGAAGGGACCTCTGGAAACACCATATATTTT. The entire variable domain, with the rest obtained from reference TRBV9 and TRBJ1-3, is as follows: DSGVTQTPKHLITATGQRVTLRCSPRSGDLSVYWYQQSLDQGLQFLIQYYNGEERAKGNILERFSAQQFPDLHSELNLSSLELGDSALYFCASSVEGTSGNTIYFGEGSWLTVV.

This clone was observed a handful of times. V usage is TRBV6-5 and J usage is TRBJ1-1, with a tentative D call TRBD1 (5 bases). The CDR3 extends over 14 amino acids. Trimming stripped 7 bases from V and 4 bases from J, with 16 bases between. Per the germline V gene, CDR1 is MNHEY and CDR2 is SVGAGI. Here the CDR3 DNA reads TGTGCCAGCACCCAGGAAAGGGGAGGCACTGAAGCTTTCTTT. Amino acid sequence: CASTQERGGTEAFF.

V and J are TRBV12-5 and TRBJ1-5; unclear D gene. This CDR3 has 14 residues. Trimming pared 7 bases from V and 2 bases from J, leaving 12 bases between. Germline-derived CDR1 and CDR2 are LGHNT and FRNRAP. The CDR3 nucleotides are TGTGCTAGTGCCACGGGTCCCCGCAATCAGCCCCAGCATTTT. Translating it yields CASATGPRNQPQHF.

This clone was recorded only once. This chain links TRBV7-2 with TRBJ2-3; D gene uncertain. V lost 5 bases and J lost 1, with 10 bases in between. The CDR3 extends over 14 amino acids. CDR1 and CDR2 (germline): SGHTA, FQGNSA. The CDR3 DNA sequence: TGTGCCAGCAGCGCCCAAGGCGGCACAGATACGCAGTATTTT. Protein product: CASSAQGGTDTQYF.

The gene calls are TRBV19 and TRBJ1-5, with no clear D. CDR1 LNHDA and CDR2 SQIVND come from the germline V gene (reference sequence). There are 13 residues in the CDR3. V was trimmed by 6 bases and J by 4 bases, leaving 10 bases between them. As DNA, the CDR3 is TGTGCCAGTAGATGGGGAGCGAATCAGCCCCAGCATTTT. Amino acids: CASRWGANQPQHF.

This clone was detected only a few times. V usage is TRBV19 and J usage is TRBJ1-1; D perhaps matches TRBD1 (5 bases). V was trimmed by 3 bases and J by 2 bases, leaving 13 bases between them. In germline, CDR1 is LNHDA, CDR2 SQIVND (reference sequence). The length of the CDR3 is 15 residues. The CDR3 is CASSISGITNTEAFF. The CDR3 DNA sequence: TGTGCCAGTAGTATCTCAGGGATTACAAACACTGAAGCTTTCTTT.

The chain joins TRBV14 to TRBJ2-1; TRBD2 agrees at 12 bases. The J segment lost 9 bases and the V segment lost 1 base, leaving 13 bases of the junction unmatched. CDR1 is SGHDN, CDR2 FVKESK, per germline. The CDR3 has 18 amino acids. The CDR3 region is CASSQALRLAGAGSEQFF. Written as DNA, the CDR3 is TGTGCCAGCAGCCAAGCCCTTAGACTAGCGGGGGCCGGTTCTGAGCAGTTCTTC.

The V call is TRBV7-2, the J call TRBJ1-2; possibly TRBD1 for D (5 bases). V was cut by 1 base and J by 3 bases, with 9 bases left in between. CDR1 SGHTA and CDR2 FQGNSA come from the germline V gene. CDR3 size: 14 residues. DNA of the CDR3: TGTGCCAGCAGCTTAGTAGGGGCAGACTATGGCTACACCTTC. Its protein product is CASSLVGADYGYTF.

The rearrangement joins TRBV11-2 to TRBJ1-4; no clear D gene. V was pared by 5 bases and J by 8 bases, with 18 bases between. This CDR3 is 15 amino acids long. Germline CDR1 and CDR2: SGHAT and FQNNGV. The CDR3 region is CASSPRRAINEKLFF. The CDR3 DNA is TGTGCCAGCAGCCCTCGACGGGCAATAAACGAAAAACTGTTTTTT.

This chain connects TRBV30 to TRBJ1-2; 8 bases fit TRBD1. Germline values: CDR1 GTSNPN, CDR2 SVGIG (reference sequence). The V and J ends lost 2 bases and 5 bases, in that order; junction bases with no gene match: 13. The CDR3 runs to 16 residues. The CDR3 DNA is TGTGCCTGGAGTTTCGGGAGGGGACAGGAGGATTATGGCTACACCTTC. Its translation: CAWSFGRGQEDYGYTF.

V is TRBV5-4 and J is TRBJ2-3; D is uncertain. With 0 bases removed from V and 5 bases from J, the gap between germline ends came to 7 bases. Germline V gene data show CDR1 as SGHNT and CDR2 as YYREEE (reference sequence). The CDR3 is made up of 13 amino acids. DNA for the CDR3: TGTGCCAGCAGCTTGGGGCTGAAAGATACGCAGTATTTT. Its protein product is CASSLGLKDTQYF.

This chain connects TRBV27 to TRBJ1-5; D is possibly TRBD1 (5 bases). This CDR3 spans 14 amino acids. V was pared by 3 bases and J by 6 bases, with 12 bases between. CDR1 and CDR2 from the germline V gene are MNHEY and SMNVEV (reference sequence). The CDR3 loop is CASSFGEGRQPQHF. DNA of the CDR3: TGTGCCAGCAGTTTCGGGGAGGGACGTCAGCCCCAGCATTTT.

The chain links TRBV29-1 to TRBJ2-1, with 10 positions matching TRBD2. CDR3 length equals 17 residues. V was pared by 7 bases and J by 4 bases, with 16 bases of the junction left unmatched. CDR1 SQVTM and CDR2 ANQGSEA come from the germline V gene. Written as DNA, the CDR3 is TGCAGCGCGCCGTCCCGGGTGCTAGCGGGAGCTTACAATGAGCAGTTCTTC. It specifies CSAPSRVLAGAYNEQFF.

CDR3 protein: CASSSIAGWGEQFF. DNA of the CDR3: TGTGCCAGCAGCTCTATAGCGGGATGGGGGGAGCAGTTCTTC. This chain uses TRBV11-2 with TRBJ2-1, with TRBD2 matching over 8 bases. The CDR3 has 14 amino acids. Germline assignment: CDR1 SGHAT and CDR2 FQNNGV. V gave up 4 bases and J gave up 10 bases; unmatched junction bases: 9.

The genes are TRBV10-3 and TRBJ2-1; 7 bases match TRBD2. V was clipped by 10 bases and J by 0 bases; unmatched bases: 9. This CDR3 is built from 15 residues. CDR1 ENHRY and CDR2 SYGVKD come from the germline V gene. The CDR3 sequence: CATARAGDSYNEQFF. The CDR3 DNA follows: TGTGCCACCGCTCGCGCGGGGGACTCCTACAATGAGCAGTTCTTC.

This chain links TRBV20-1 with TRBJ1-2; D is undetermined. V dropped 3 bases and J dropped 0 bases, with 8 bases sitting between them. From germline, CDR1 is DFQATT and CDR2 SNEGSKA (reference sequence). This CDR3 contains 13 residues. CDR3 nucleotide sequence: TGCAGTGCTAGTCTGCAGACTAACTATGGCTACACCTTC. This sequence encodes CSASLQTNYGYTF.

This sequence joins TRBV19 and TRBJ1-5; D unresolved. The CDR3 is 12 amino acids. The germline CDR1 and CDR2 sequences are LNHDA and SQIVND (reference sequence). Trimming removed 9 bases at V and 7 bases at J, with 13 bases between. The CDR3 DNA reads TGTGCCAGCAGGTACCTCCAGCAGCCCCAGCATTTT. Translated: CASRYLQQPQHF.

V is TRBV3-1 (or the pseudogene TRBV3-2) and J is TRBJ1-2, with 10 bases matching TRBD1. CDR1 is LGHDT, CDR2 YNNKEL, per germline (reference sequence). The CDR3 totals 16 residues. V shed 3 bases and J 3 bases; nucleotides not matched to a gene: 7. Here the CDR3 DNA reads TGTGCCAGCAGCCATCACCGGGACAGGGGTGACTATGGCTACACCTTC. Translating gives CASSHHRDRGDYGYTF.

The chain joins TRBV28 to TRBJ2-7; D is ambiguous. The CDR3 is made up of 11 amino acids. Germline assignment: CDR1 MDHEN and CDR2 SYDVKM. V gave up 7 bases and J gave up 3 bases, with 7 bases separating them. The CDR3 DNA follows: TGTGCCAGCAAGGGCAACTACGAGCAGTACTTC. Translating it yields CASKGNYEQYF.

The chain combines TRBV12-3 or TRBV12-4 with TRBJ1-5; TRBD1 is a possible D gene (6 bases). The CDR3 contains 13 residues. V dropped 5 bases and J dropped 7 bases, with 12 bases sitting between them. This chain's CDR3 is CASSARGDQPQHF. CDR3 DNA sequence: TGTGCCAGCAGTGCCAGGGGCGACCAGCCCCAGCATTTT.

The chain has TRBV6-1 and TRBJ1-1; D not certain. The CDR3 totals 13 residues. Trimming took 3 bases from V and 1 from J, leaving 6 bases between them. Germline V gene lookup returns CDR1 MNHNS and CDR2 SASEGT. CDR3: CASSEAENTEAFF. The DNA for the CDR3 is TGTGCCAGCAGTGAGGCCGAGAACACTGAAGCTTTCTTT.

This clone appeared a single time. The V call is TRBV6-4, the J call TRBJ2-3, with 7 bases aligning to TRBD1. The germline V gene encodes CDR1 MRHNA and CDR2 SNTAGT. The CDR3 covers 15 residues. Trimming took 2 bases from V and 4 from J; bases not matched to a gene: 6. This CDR3 is CASSDQGGRADTQYF. In DNA, the CDR3 is TGTGCCAGCAGTGACCAAGGGGGCCGGGCAGATACGCAGTATTTT.

The CDR3 sequence: CASSPQLGQGAMNTEAFF. Written as DNA, the CDR3 is TGTGCCAGCTCACCGCAACTGGGACAGGGAGCTATGAACACTGAAGCTTTCTTT. This chain links TRBV18 with TRBJ1-1, with TRBD1 matching over 9 bases. Germline CDR1 KGHSH, CDR2 LQKENI. The CDR3 covers 18 residues. J lost 0 bases, V lost 3 bases, and 11 bases had no gene match.